One sample yielded the 32 T cell receptor beta chains listed below, sequenced in a study of blood T cell repertoires in COVID-19 (dated by TCRdb to about 2020). The library was made by the immunoSEQ multiplex PCR assay. TCRdb limited this immuneACCESS table to in-frame rearrangements with V and J called. A share of clones is missing; checked studies link under half to unresolved V genes, and the rest is unexplained. The sample table lists 110,000 or so clones, around 85% of them with a count of one. In total, the top ten clones hold less than 2% of the sample. The sample consisted of peripheral blood. Receptors were obtained from a man in his forties or fifties with acute or convalescent COVID-19.

The CDR3 nucleotides are TGTGCCAGCAGCTTAAACGGCGGGGGCACAGATACGCAGTATTTT. It specifies CASSLNGGGTDTQYF. V usage is TRBV7-8 and J usage is TRBJ2-3; D is perhaps TRBD2 (6 bases). With 2 bases removed from V and 1 base from J, the gap between germline ends came to 10 bases. This CDR3 is built from 15 residues. In germline, CDR1 is SGHVS, CDR2 FQNEAQ.

CDR3 nucleotide sequence: TGCGCCAGCAGCTTGGAAGGGACTCCAGTGCTGGATACGCAGTATTTT. Amino acids: CASSLEGTPVLDTQYF. This sequence joins TRBV5-1 and TRBJ2-3, with D possibly being TRBD2 (6 bases). Germline CDR1 is SGHRS and CDR2 is YFSETQ. The CDR3 has 16 residues. Trimming shortened V by 0 bases and J by 6 bases, and 17 bases separated the two germline ends.

This clone was seen a handful of times. The J gene is TRBJ2-3, the V gene TRBV6-6, with 9 bases aligning to TRBD1. The CDR3 contains 15 residues. J gave up 5 bases and V 7 bases, and 10 bases lay outside the gene matches. Per germline, CDR1 MNHNY and CDR2 SVGAGI (reference sequence). Here the CDR3 reads CASTFTSTGGDTQYF. CDR3 DNA: TGTGCCAGCACCTTCACCTCGACAGGGGGAGATACGCAGTATTTT.

This chain connects TRBV6-5 to TRBJ1-3; 7 nucleotides align to TRBD1. The germline gives CDR1 MNHEY, CDR2 SVGAGI. After removal of 8 bases from V and 0 bases from J, the junction contained 7 bases not matched to a gene. The CDR3 covers 15 residues. The CDR3 reads CASRDSVGSGNTIYF. The CDR3 DNA follows: TGTGCCAGCCGGGACAGCGTCGGCTCTGGAAACACCATATATTTT.

This chain links TRBV4-1 with TRBJ1-2; TRBD1 aligns across 9 bases. V lost 4 bases to trimming and J lost 8 bases; unmatched junction nucleotides: 17. CDR1 is MGHRA, CDR2 YSYEKL, per germline. This CDR3 comprises 17 residues. CDR3 nucleotide sequence: TGCGCCAGCAGCCGAACGTTCACCTACGGGACAGGGAAAGGCTACACCTTC. This codes for CASSRTFTYGTGKGYTF.

The genes are TRBV7-8 and TRBJ1-3, with D possibly matching TRBD1 (6 bases). Trimming removed 5 bases from V and 4 bases from J, with 9 bases in between. The CDR3 runs to 13 residues. CDR1 and CDR2 from the germline V gene are SGHVS and FQNEAQ. The CDR3 here is CASSQGRGNTIYF. The CDR3 DNA follows: TGTGCCAGCAGCCAGGGGAGGGGAAACACCATATATTTT.

The chain couples TRBV5-4 to TRBJ2-7; a weak D match, TRBD2 (5 bases). This CDR3 comprises 15 residues. Germline CDR1 reads SGHNT; CDR2 reads YYREEE (reference sequence). V lost 3 bases and J 1 base, leaving 14 bases between the germline ends. Here the CDR3 reads CASSWTSGRSYEQYF. The CDR3 DNA reads TGTGCCAGCAGCTGGACTTCCGGACGGTCCTACGAGCAGTACTTC.

The chain uses TRBV7-2 and TRBJ2-2; 11 bases are shared with TRBD2. The trim removed 7 bases at V and 2 bases at J, leaving 3 bases unmatched. Germline V gene lookup returns CDR1 SGHTA and CDR2 FQGNSA. The CDR3 runs 15 residues. The CDR3 spells CASNGLAGNTGELFF. The CDR3 region has the DNA TGTGCCAGCAACGGACTAGCGGGCAACACCGGGGAGCTGTTTTTT. Filled out from reference TRBV7-2 and TRBJ2-2, the complete variable domain reads GAGVSQSPSNKVTEKGKDVELRCDPISGHTALYWYRQSLGQGLEFLIYFQGNSAPDKSGLPSDRFSAERTGGSVSTLTIQRTQQEDSAVYLCASNGLAGNTGELFFGEGSRLTVL.

This clone was detected only once. This rearrangement joins TRBV15 to TRBJ1-2; D is perhaps TRBD1 (5 bases). Trimming shortened V by 1 base and J by 3 bases, and 12 bases separated the two germline ends. The V gene's germline CDR1 is LNHNV and CDR2 YYDKDF (reference sequence). This CDR3 region has 15 residues. The DNA for the CDR3 is TGTGCCACCAGCAGAGGTGGCTCCAGGGACTATGGCTACACCTTC. The encoded protein is CATSRGGSRDYGYTF.

This chain links TRBV5-1 with TRBJ2-3; D possibly corresponds to TRBD2 (6 bases). V was shortened by 2 bases and J by 2 bases, with 9 bases between the two germline ends. The germline CDR1 and CDR2 sequences are SGHRS and YFSETQ. The CDR3 contains 14 residues. Here the CDR3 reads CASSFTSSTDTQYF. As DNA, the CDR3 is TGCGCCAGCAGCTTCACTAGCTCCACAGATACGCAGTATTTT.

The chain has TRBV18 and TRBJ1-2; possible D gene TRBD1, 6 bases. The CDR3 is 13 amino acids. Trimming removed 2 bases from V and 7 bases from J, with 11 bases in between. Looked up from germline, CDR1 is KGHSH and CDR2 is LQKENI. The CDR3 sequence: CASSPDRKIGYTF. DNA of the CDR3: TGTGCCAGCTCACCAGACAGGAAAATTGGCTACACCTTC.

The V gene is TRBV19, the J gene TRBJ2-5; 9 bases agree with TRBD2. The CDR3 spans 15 residues. Trimming at V came to 5 bases and at J to 4 bases, leaving 8 bases not matched to a gene. Germline assignment: CDR1 LNHDA and CDR2 SQIVND (reference sequence). The CDR3 sequence: CASSDLSGGLETQYF. CDR3 coding DNA: TGTGCCAGTAGTGATTTGAGCGGGGGGTTAGAGACCCAGTACTTC.

The chain uses TRBV2 and TRBJ2-2; 9 bases align to TRBD1. The V gene end was trimmed by 7 bases and the J gene end by 4 bases; junction bases not matched to a gene: 7. The CDR3 contains 15 residues. Germline-derived CDR1 and CDR2 are SNHLY and FYNNEI. The CDR3 sequence is CASNFGTGLTGELFF. CDR3 DNA: TGTGCCAGCAATTTCGGGACAGGGCTCACCGGGGAGCTGTTTTTT.

V usage is TRBV5-6 and J usage is TRBJ2-7; TRBD1 aligns across 7 bases. V trimming: 3 bases; J trimming: 2 bases; junction bases outside the gene matches: 8. Germline loops: CDR1 SGHDT, CDR2 YYEEEE. There are 15 residues in the CDR3. CDR3 nucleotides: TGTGCCAGCAGCTCGGAGACAGGGTCTACCTACGAGCAGTACGTC. It translates to CASSSETGSTYEQYV.

This clone was seen many times. The chain links TRBV2 to TRBJ2-5, with 9 bases fitting TRBD1. Germline CDR1 reads SNHLY; CDR2 reads FYNNEI. With V trimmed by 3 bases and J by 5 bases, 4 bases remained unmatched. The CDR3 consists of 14 residues. The CDR3 DNA follows: TGTGCCAGCAGTGATTACAGGGGGCGGGAGACCCAGTACTTC. It yields the protein CASSDYRGRETQYF.

This chain uses TRBV3-1 (or the pseudogene TRBV3-2) with TRBJ2-2; D might be TRBD2 (6 bases). The CDR3 has 16 residues. Germline CDR1 reads LGHDT; CDR2 reads YNNKEL (reference sequence). The V end was cut by 4 bases, the J end by 0 bases, with 12 bases between. CDR3 protein: CASSPAGRTNTGELFF. CDR3 bases: TGTGCCAGCAGCCCCGCGGGGAGGACGAACACCGGGGAGCTGTTTTTT.

V is TRBV5-1 and J is TRBJ2-5; 9 bases agree with TRBD1. Germline V gene lookup returns CDR1 SGHRS and CDR2 YFSETQ. V lost 4 bases and J lost 5; bases outside the gene matches: 18. The CDR3 totals 18 residues. In DNA form, the CDR3 reads TGCGCCAGCAGCCTAGGAGAAGCCGGGACAGGGTGGTACGAGACCCAGTACTTC. Translation gives CASSLGEAGTGWYETQYF.

The rearrangement joins TRBV3-1 (or the pseudogene TRBV3-2) to TRBJ1-1, with no clear D. Per the germline V gene, CDR1 is LGHDT and CDR2 is YNNKEL (reference sequence). The V end lost 1 base, the J end lost 6 bases, and 9 bases lay between the germline ends. There are 13 residues in the CDR3. DNA for the CDR3: TGTGCCAGCAGCCAAGGCGGGCAGTCTGAAGCTTTCTTT. It codes for CASSQGGQSEAFF.

This clone has just one count. The rearrangement joins TRBV5-4 to TRBJ2-1; maybe TRBD2 (6 bases). The V end lost 4 bases, the J end lost 8 bases, and 13 bases lay between the germline ends. CDR1 is SGHNT, CDR2 YYREEE, per germline (reference sequence). The CDR3 extends over 13 amino acids. CDR3 DNA: TGTGCCAGCAGCCTCGGAGGGGTATATGAGCAGTTCTTC. As protein: CASSLGGVYEQFF.

In this sample, this clone turned up once. The chain carries TRBV5-4 and TRBJ1-1; maybe TRBD1 (5 bases). V gave up 4 bases and J gave up 6 bases, with 16 bases separating them. Germline V gene sequence: CDR1 SGHNT, CDR2 YYREEE (reference sequence). The CDR3 totals 14 residues. The CDR3 region is CASSPDQGRAEAFF. In DNA form, the CDR3 reads TGTGCCAGCAGCCCGGATCAGGGAAGGGCTGAAGCTTTCTTT.

This chain joins TRBV5-4 and TRBJ1-1; D uncertain. This CDR3 contains 16 residues. The V gene's germline CDR1 is SGHNT and CDR2 YYREEE (reference sequence). V gave up 0 bases and J gave up 0 bases, with 12 bases separating them. CDR3 sequence reads: CASSLGAGSLNTEAFF. CDR3 nucleotide sequence: TGTGCCAGCAGCTTGGGGGCGGGTTCTTTGAACACTGAAGCTTTCTTT.

The sample holds one count of this clone. This chain links TRBV9 with TRBJ1-2; the D gene is possibly TRBD1 (6 bases). This CDR3 contains 15 residues. V gave up 4 bases and J gave up 4 bases, with 17 bases separating them. Germline V lookup: CDR1 SGDLS, CDR2 YYNGEE. CDR3 DNA sequence: TGTGCCAGCAGCACACCCCACAGGGACCCCTATGGCTACACCTTC. It translates to CASSTPHRDPYGYTF.

This sequence joins TRBV10-3 and TRBJ1-1; 7 bases align to TRBD1. After removal of 0 bases from V and 0 bases from J, the junction contained 10 bases not matched to a gene. This CDR3 region has 18 residues. The germline V gene encodes CDR1 ENHRY and CDR2 SYGVKD. CDR3 in amino acids: CAISESRIAGGLNTEAFF. CDR3 bases: TGTGCCATCAGTGAGTCGAGAATTGCAGGGGGTTTGAACACTGAAGCTTTCTTT.

The chain has TRBV7-7 and TRBJ2-1; 8 nucleotides agree with TRBD1. The CDR3 is 13 residues long. The J segment lost 7 bases and the V segment lost 5 bases, leaving 4 bases of the junction unmatched. Germline V gene sequence: CDR1 SSHAT, CDR2 FNYEAQ (reference sequence). Here the CDR3 DNA reads TGTGCCAGCAGCCCTGACAGGGGAAATGAGCAGTTCTTC. Translation gives CASSPDRGNEQFF.

This clone showed up just once. A junction boundary mismatches the germline segment, possibly from a read error. The chain recombines TRBV2 with TRBJ1-2; 9 nucleotides align to TRBD1. Germline values: CDR1 SNHLY, CDR2 FYNNEI. The CDR3 consists of 12 residues. CDR3 sequence reads: CASRDRDYGCTF. CDR3 coding DNA: TGTGCCAGCCGGGACAGGGACTATGGCTGCACCTTC.

The chain joins TRBV5-1 to TRBJ1-2; 10 positions match TRBD1. Germline V gene sequence: CDR1 SGHRS, CDR2 YFSETQ. The CDR3 totals 14 residues. The ends lost 4 bases at V and 6 bases at J; junction bases unmatched: 6. The CDR3 sequence is CASSLGTGVHGYTF. CDR3 nucleotide sequence: TGCGCCAGCAGCCTTGGGACAGGGGTACATGGCTACACCTTC.

The chain links TRBV2 to TRBJ1-2; the D gene is possibly TRBD1 (5 bases). Germline V gene lookup returns CDR1 SNHLY and CDR2 FYNNEI. V was trimmed by 7 bases and J by 6 bases, leaving 15 bases between them. This CDR3 comprises 13 residues. CDR3 residues: CASMGPGLNGYTF. Here the CDR3 DNA reads TGTGCCAGCATGGGGCCAGGGTTGAATGGCTACACCTTC.

In the case of this clone: Different DNA sequences within this sample yield the same CDR3. The CDR3 sequence: CASSQGLGQPQHF. The CDR3 DNA sequence: TGTGCCAGCAGCCAGGGACTGGGGCAGCCCCAGCATTTT. The rearrangement joins TRBV3-1 (or the pseudogene TRBV3-2) to TRBJ1-5; tentatively, D is TRBD1 (5 bases). V lost 3 bases, J lost 7 bases, and 10 bases lay in between. This CDR3 comprises 13 residues. Germline CDR1 and CDR2: LGHDT and YNNKEL (reference sequence).

This clone has only one observation. V gene TRBV6-5 combines with J gene TRBJ1-6; TRBD1 might be the D (6 bases). The V and J ends lost 6 bases and 9 bases respectively, with 15 bases between them. Germline V gene data show CDR1 as MNHEY and CDR2 as SVGAGI. CDR3 size: 14 residues. The CDR3 loop reads CASRLEGVSSPLHF. Written as DNA, the CDR3 is TGTGCCAGCAGACTAGAGGGGGTCAGTTCACCCCTCCACTTT.

The rearrangement joins TRBV11-2 to TRBJ2-1; TRBD2 agrees at 11 bases. V dropped 3 bases and J dropped 8; count of bases not matched to a gene: 9. The V gene's germline CDR1 is SGHAT and CDR2 FQNNGV. This CDR3 comprises 16 residues. CDR3 in DNA: TGTGCCAGCAGCTTCGTAGCGGGGGGGCCTGAAGATGAGCAGTTCTTC. Translated: CASSFVAGGPEDEQFF.

This rearrangement joins TRBV28 to TRBJ1-2; tentative D call: TRBD1 (6 bases). The CDR3 extends over 14 amino acids. The V gene lost 6 bases and the J gene lost 7 bases, with 18 bases spanning the gap. Germline CDR1 is MDHEN and CDR2 is SYDVKM. CDR3 nucleotide sequence: TGTGCCAGCAGACAGGGCCAGGGTGTAGGTGGCTACACCTTC. Translated, it gives CASRQGQGVGGYTF.

V gene TRBV28 combines with J gene TRBJ1-5; D possibly corresponds to TRBD1 (5 bases). The germline CDR1 and CDR2 sequences are MDHEN and SYDVKM. The CDR3 totals 17 residues. Trimming took 6 bases from V and 2 from J, leaving 20 bases between them. CDR3 protein: CASSLPGGAGGNQPQHF. The CDR3, as DNA: TGTGCCAGCAGCCTGCCTGGAGGGGCAGGAGGCAATCAGCCCCAGCATTTT.